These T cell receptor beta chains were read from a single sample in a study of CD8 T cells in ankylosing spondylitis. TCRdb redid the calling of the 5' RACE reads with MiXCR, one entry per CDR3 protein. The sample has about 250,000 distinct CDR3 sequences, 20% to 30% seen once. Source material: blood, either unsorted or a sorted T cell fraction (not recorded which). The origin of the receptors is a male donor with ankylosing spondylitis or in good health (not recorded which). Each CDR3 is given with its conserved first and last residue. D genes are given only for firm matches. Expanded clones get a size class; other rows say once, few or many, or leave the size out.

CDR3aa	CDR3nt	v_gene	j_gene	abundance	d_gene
CSARGRGRSSYEQYF	TGCAGTGCTAGAGGGCGTGGCAGGAGCTCCTACGAGCAGTACTTC	TRBV20-1	TRBJ2-7	-	-
CASGRGSQETQYF	TGTGCCAGCGGCAGGGGGTCGCAAGAGACCCAGTACTTC	TRBV2	TRBJ2-5	many	TRBD1
CASSPILGGDTGELFF	TGTGCCAGCAGCCCTATCCTGGGTGGGGACACCGGGGAGCTGTTTTTT	TRBV3-1	TRBJ2-2	many	-
CSARELVYTF	TGCAGTGCTAGAGAACTAGTCTACACCTTC	TRBV20-1	TRBJ1-2	few	-
CSVAPGTQETQYF	TGCAGCGTCGCCCCGGGGACCCAAGAGACCCAGTACTTC	TRBV29-1	TRBJ2-5	many	-
CSATGSAGGIGDTQYF	TGCAGTGCAACCGGGTCGGCAGGGGGCATTGGCGATACGCAGTATTTT	TRBV20-1	TRBJ2-3	few	TRBD1
CATSIPGQGGEKLFF	TGTGCCACCAGCATTCCGGGACAGGGTGGTGAAAAACTGTTTTTT	TRBV15	TRBJ1-4	many	TRBD1
CASTQRTPMDQYF	TGTGCCAGCACCCAGCGGACCCCCATGGACCAGTACTTC	TRBV6-1	TRBJ2-5	many	-
CASSSRTGQETQYF	TGTGCCAGCAGTTCCAGGACAGGTCAAGAGACCCAGTACTTC	TRBV28	TRBJ2-5	-	TRBD1
CSARRQYSNQPQHF	TGCAGTGCTAGAAGGCAGTACAGCAATCAGCCCCAGCATTTT	TRBV20-1	TRBJ1-5	few	-
CAIRGHGGTYNEQFF	TGTGCCATCAGGGGTCACGGGGGGACCTACAATGAGCAGTTCTTC	TRBV10-3	TRBJ2-1	-	TRBD2
CASSLGGRGETQYF	TGTGCCAGCAGCTTAGGGGGGCGCGGGGAGACCCAGTACTTC	TRBV11-2	TRBJ2-5	few	-
CASSPRSAGELFF	TGTGCCAGCAGCCCTAGGTCGGCCGGGGAGCTGTTTTTT	TRBV12-3/TRBV12-4	TRBJ2-2	-	-
CASSFTGAPGNTIYF	TGTGCCAGCAGTTTTACGGGGGCTCCTGGAAACACCATATATTTT	TRBV12-3/TRBV12-4	TRBJ1-3	-	-
CASSLQGYEQYF	TGTGCCAGCAGTTTACAGGGCTACGAGCAGTACTTC	TRBV28	TRBJ2-7	many	-
CASSLRGQGIEQYF	TGTGCCAGCAGTTTACGCGGACAGGGTATCGAGCAGTACTTC	TRBV12-3/TRBV12-4	TRBJ2-7	few	TRBD1
CASSLGPKVSDTQYF	TGTGCCAGCAGCTTGGGCCCCAAGGTGTCAGATACGCAGTATTTT	TRBV5-6	TRBJ2-3	many	-
CASSQVGQLSYEQYF	TGCGCCAGCAGCCAAGTGGGACAGTTATCCTACGAGCAGTACTTC	TRBV4-1	TRBJ2-7	many	TRBD1
CSVGSGDEQFF	TGCAGCGTTGGATCTGGGGATGAGCAGTTCTTC	TRBV29-1	TRBJ2-1	-	-
CAISEGNSPLHF	TGTGCCATCAGTGAGGGAAATTCACCCCTCCACTTT	TRBV10-3	TRBJ1-6	many	-
CASSPMTGLSEKLFF	TGTGCCAGCAGCCCCATGACAGGGCTTAGTGAAAAACTGTTTTTT	TRBV7-6	TRBJ1-4	many	TRBD1
CSAVAAALSHEQYF	TGCAGTGCTGTGGCAGCTGCGCTTTCCCACGAGCAGTACTTC	TRBV20-1	TRBJ2-7	many	-
CSARPRIFPGETQYF	TGCAGTGCTAGACCCCGGATCTTCCCGGGCGAGACCCAGTACTTC	TRBV20-1	TRBJ2-5	-	-
CASSLMGQGKHTGELFF	TGTGCCAGCAGTTTAATGGGGCAGGGAAAACACACCGGGGAGCTGTTTTTT	TRBV28	TRBJ2-2	many	-
CASYTGGTGELFF	TGTGCCAGTTACACAGGGGGCACCGGGGAGCTGTTTTTT	TRBV6-1	TRBJ2-2	many	TRBD1
CASSRGGVSSGANVLTF	TGTGCCAGCAGCCGAGGGGGCGTCAGCTCTGGGGCCAACGTCCTGACTTTC	TRBV6-1	TRBJ2-6	-	TRBD1
CSARAEGSRDIQYF	TGCAGTGCTAGAGCTGAAGGGTCTCGGGACATTCAGTACTTC	TRBV20-1	TRBJ2-4	few	-
CASSLEVNYEQYF	TGTGCCAGCAGTTTAGAGGTTAACTACGAGCAGTACTTC	TRBV12-3/TRBV12-4	TRBJ2-7	many	-
CSASRGSTDTQYF	TGCAGTGCTAGCAGGGGAAGCACAGATACGCAGTATTTT	TRBV20-1	TRBJ2-3	many	-
CASSQAGRIDTQYF	TGTGCCAGCAGCCAAGCGGGGCGGATAGATACGCAGTATTTT	TRBV12-3/TRBV12-4	TRBJ2-3	many	TRBD2
CASSYPLLGASGEETQYF	TGTGCCAGCAGTTACCCCCTCCTTGGGGCTAGCGGGGAAGAGACCCAGTACTTC	TRBV6-2/TRBV6-3	TRBJ2-5	-	TRBD2
CASSPRAGGYGYTF	TGTGCCAGCAGCCCTAGGGCAGGGGGCTATGGCTACACCTTC	TRBV7-2	TRBJ1-2	-	TRBD1
CASSMDRERGNEQFF	TGTGCCAGCAGTATGGACAGGGAGAGAGGCAATGAGCAGTTCTTC	TRBV12-3/TRBV12-4	TRBJ2-1	many	TRBD1
CSARVGSDYEQYF	TGCAGTGCTAGAGTTGGTAGCGACTACGAGCAGTACTTC	TRBV20-1	TRBJ2-7	many	-
CASRGGASHEQYF	TGTGCCAGCAGGGGAGGGGCCTCCCACGAGCAGTACTTC	TRBV2	TRBJ2-7	many	TRBD2